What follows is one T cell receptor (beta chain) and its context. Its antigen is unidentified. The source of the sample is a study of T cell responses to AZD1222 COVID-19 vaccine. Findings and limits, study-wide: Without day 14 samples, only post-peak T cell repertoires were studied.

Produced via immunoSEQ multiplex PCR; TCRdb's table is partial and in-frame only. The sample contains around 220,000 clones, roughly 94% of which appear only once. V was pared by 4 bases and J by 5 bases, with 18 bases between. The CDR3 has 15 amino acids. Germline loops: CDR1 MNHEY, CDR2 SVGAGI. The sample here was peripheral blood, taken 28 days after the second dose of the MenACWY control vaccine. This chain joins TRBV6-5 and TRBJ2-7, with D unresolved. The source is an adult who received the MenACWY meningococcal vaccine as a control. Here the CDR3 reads CASSSGPTFDNEQYF. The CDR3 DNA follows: TGTGCCAGCAGTTCCGGGCCTACCTTTGACAACGAGCAGTACTTC.